This TCR beta chain was recovered during a study of OX40 agonist ivuxolimab in advanced cancers. Study outcomes and limitations: There were, on average, more expanded clones in CD8+ T cells than in CD4+. Among the lowest peripheral clonal expansion occurred in 0.1-3.0 mg/kg partial responders. The specificity for antigen of the expanded peripheral T cells was not determined.

On this clone: The target antigen is unknown.

The method was immunoSEQ multiplex PCR; TCRdb's version includes in-frame clones alone and lacks a portion of them. In the table there are approximately 15,000 clones, around 76% of which are singletons. Trimming removed 4 bases from V and 3 bases from J, with 13 bases in between. CDR3 size: 15 residues. The germline gives CDR1 SGHDT, CDR2 YYEEEE. The specimen was CD4+ or CD8+ T cells sorted from blood, collected in a trial of the OX40 agonist ivuxolimab. The source of this sequence is an adult with an advanced solid tumor such as melanoma, head and neck, liver or kidney cancer. This chain links TRBV5-6 with TRBJ2-2; D possibly corresponds to TRBD1 (6 bases). As DNA, the CDR3 is TGTGCCAGCAGCAGCCGGGACACATACACCGGGGAGCTGTTTTTT. It codes for CASSSRDTYTGELFF.